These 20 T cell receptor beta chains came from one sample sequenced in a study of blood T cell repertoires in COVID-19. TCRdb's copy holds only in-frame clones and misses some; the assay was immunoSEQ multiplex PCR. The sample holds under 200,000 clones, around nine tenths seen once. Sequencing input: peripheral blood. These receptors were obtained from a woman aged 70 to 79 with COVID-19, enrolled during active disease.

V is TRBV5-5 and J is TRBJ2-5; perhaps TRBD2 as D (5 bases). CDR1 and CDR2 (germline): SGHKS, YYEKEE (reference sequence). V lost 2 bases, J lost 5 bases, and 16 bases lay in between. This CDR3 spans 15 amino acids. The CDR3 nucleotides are TGTGCCAGCAGCTTTCGTCCAGAAAGAGGGGAGACCCAGTACTTC. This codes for CASSFRPERGETQYF.

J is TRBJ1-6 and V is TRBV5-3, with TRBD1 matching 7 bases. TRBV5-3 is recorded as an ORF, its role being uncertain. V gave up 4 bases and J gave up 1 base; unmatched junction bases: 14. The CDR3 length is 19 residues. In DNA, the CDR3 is TGTGCCAGAAGCCCCCGACAGGGAACGATGGTGTCCTATAATTCACCCCTCCACTTT. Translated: CARSPRQGTMVSYNSPLHF.

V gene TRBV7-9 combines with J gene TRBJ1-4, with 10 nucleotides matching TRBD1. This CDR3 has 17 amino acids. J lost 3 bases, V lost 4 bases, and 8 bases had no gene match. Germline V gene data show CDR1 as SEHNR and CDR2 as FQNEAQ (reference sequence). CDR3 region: CASSSRIGTGANEKLFF. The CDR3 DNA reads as TGTGCCAGCAGCTCACGGATTGGGACAGGGGCTAATGAAAAACTGTTTTTT.

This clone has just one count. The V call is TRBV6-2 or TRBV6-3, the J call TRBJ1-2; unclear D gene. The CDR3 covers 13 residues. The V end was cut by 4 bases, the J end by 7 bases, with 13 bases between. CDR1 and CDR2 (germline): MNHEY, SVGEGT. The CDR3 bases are TGTGCCAGCAGTTTTGATCCCATCAGTGGCTACACCTTC. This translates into CASSFDPISGYTF.

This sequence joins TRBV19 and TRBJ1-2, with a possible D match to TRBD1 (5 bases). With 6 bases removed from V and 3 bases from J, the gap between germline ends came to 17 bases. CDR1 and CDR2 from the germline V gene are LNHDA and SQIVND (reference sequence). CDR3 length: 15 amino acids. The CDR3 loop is CASRSPYRGDYGYTF. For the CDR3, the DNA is TGTGCCAGTAGATCGCCGTATAGGGGTGACTATGGCTACACCTTC.

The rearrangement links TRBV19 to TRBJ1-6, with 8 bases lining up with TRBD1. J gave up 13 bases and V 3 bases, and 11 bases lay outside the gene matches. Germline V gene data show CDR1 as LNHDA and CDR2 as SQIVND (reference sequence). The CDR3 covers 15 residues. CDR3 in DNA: TGTGCCAGTAGTATCGCGGGACAGGTGATTAAGCCCCTCCACTTT. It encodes CASSIAGQVIKPLHF.

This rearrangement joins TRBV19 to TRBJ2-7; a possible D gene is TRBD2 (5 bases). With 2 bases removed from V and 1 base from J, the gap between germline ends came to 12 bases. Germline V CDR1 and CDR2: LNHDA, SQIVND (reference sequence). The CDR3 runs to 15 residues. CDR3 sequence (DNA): TGTGCCAGTAGTATATTACTAGTTCCGTCCTACGAGCAGTACTTC. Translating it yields CASSILLVPSYEQYF.

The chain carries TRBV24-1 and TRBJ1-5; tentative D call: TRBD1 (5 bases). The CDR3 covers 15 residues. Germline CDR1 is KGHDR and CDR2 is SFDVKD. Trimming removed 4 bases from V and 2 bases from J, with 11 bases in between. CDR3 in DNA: TGTGCCACCAGTGACCCAGGGAGGGGCAATCAGCCCCAGCATTTT. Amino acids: CATSDPGRGNQPQHF.

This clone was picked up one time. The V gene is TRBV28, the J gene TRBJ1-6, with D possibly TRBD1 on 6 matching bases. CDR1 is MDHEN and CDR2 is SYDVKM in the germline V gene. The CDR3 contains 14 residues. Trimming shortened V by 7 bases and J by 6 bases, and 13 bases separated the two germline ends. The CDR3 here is CASTGGQLNSPLHF. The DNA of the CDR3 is TGTGCCAGCACCGGTGGACAGCTTAATTCACCCCTCCACTTT. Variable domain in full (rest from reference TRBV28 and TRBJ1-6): DVKVTQSSRYLVKRTGEKVFLECVQDMDHENMFWYRQDPGLGLRLIYFSYDVKMKEKGDIPEGYSVSREKKERFSLILESASTNQTSMYLCASTGGQLNSPLHFGNGTRLTVT.

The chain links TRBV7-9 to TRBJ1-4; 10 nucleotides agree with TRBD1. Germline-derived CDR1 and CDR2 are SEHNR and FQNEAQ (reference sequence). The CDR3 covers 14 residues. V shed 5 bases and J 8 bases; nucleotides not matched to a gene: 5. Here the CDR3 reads CASSPGTGDEKLFF. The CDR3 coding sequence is TGTGCCAGCAGCCCAGGGACAGGGGACGAAAAACTGTTTTTT.

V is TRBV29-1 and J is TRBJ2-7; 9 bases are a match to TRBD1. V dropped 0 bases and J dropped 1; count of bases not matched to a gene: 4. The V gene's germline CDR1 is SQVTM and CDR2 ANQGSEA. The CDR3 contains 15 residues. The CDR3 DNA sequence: TGCAGCGTTGAAGACCCGGGACAGGGATCCTACGAGCAGTACTTC. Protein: CSVEDPGQGSYEQYF.

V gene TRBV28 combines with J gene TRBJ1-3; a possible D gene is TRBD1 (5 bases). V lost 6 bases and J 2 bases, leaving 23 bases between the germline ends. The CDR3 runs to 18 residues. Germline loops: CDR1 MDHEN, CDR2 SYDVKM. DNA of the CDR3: TGTGCCAGCAGACACCGTCGGGGGATAGGTGACGCTGGAAACACCATATATTTT. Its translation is CASRHRRGIGDAGNTIYF.

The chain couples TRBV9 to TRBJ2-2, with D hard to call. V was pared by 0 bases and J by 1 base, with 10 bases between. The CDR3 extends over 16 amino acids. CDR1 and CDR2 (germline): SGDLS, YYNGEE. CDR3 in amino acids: CASSVDPGKNTGELFF. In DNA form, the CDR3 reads TGTGCCAGCAGCGTAGATCCAGGAAAGAACACCGGGGAGCTGTTTTTT.

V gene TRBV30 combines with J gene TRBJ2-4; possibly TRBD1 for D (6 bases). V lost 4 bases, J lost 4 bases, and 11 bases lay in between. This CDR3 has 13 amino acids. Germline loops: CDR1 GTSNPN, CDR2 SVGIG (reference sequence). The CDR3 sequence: CAWTGTTKNIQYF. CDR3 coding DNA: TGTGCCTGGACGGGGACAACAAAAAACATTCAGTACTTC.

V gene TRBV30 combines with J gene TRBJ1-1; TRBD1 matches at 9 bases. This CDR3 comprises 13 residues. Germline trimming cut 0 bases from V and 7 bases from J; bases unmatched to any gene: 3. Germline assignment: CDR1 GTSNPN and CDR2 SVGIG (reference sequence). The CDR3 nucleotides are TGTGCCTGGAGTGTAGGACAGGGGCATGAAGCTTTCTTT. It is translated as CAWSVGQGHEAFF.

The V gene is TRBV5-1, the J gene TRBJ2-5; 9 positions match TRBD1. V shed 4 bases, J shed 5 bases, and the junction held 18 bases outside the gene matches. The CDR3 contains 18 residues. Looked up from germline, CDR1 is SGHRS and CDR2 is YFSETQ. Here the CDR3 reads CASSRSPQTGGSSETQYF. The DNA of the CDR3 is TGCGCCAGCAGCCGCAGTCCCCAAACAGGGGGCTCCTCGGAGACCCAGTACTTC.

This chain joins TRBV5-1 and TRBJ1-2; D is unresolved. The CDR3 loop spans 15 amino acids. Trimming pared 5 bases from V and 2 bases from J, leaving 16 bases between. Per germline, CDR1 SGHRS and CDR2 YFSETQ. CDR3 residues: CASRLGQVQNYGYTF. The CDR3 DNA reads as TGCGCCAGCAGACTTGGGCAGGTCCAAAACTATGGCTACACCTTC. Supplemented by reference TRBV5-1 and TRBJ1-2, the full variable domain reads KAGVTQTPRYLIKTRGQQVTLSCSPISGHRSVSWYQQTPGQGLQFLFEYFSETQRNKGNFPGRFSGRQFSNSRSEMNVSTLELGDSALYLCASRLGQVQNYGYTFGSGTRLTVV.

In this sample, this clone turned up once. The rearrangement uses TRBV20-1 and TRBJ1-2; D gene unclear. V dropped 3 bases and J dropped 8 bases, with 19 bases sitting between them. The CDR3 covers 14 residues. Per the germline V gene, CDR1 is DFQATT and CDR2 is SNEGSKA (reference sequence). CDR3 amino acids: CSASGVTSSGGYTF. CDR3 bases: TGCAGTGCTAGTGGGGTCACTTCCTCAGGCGGCTACACCTTC.

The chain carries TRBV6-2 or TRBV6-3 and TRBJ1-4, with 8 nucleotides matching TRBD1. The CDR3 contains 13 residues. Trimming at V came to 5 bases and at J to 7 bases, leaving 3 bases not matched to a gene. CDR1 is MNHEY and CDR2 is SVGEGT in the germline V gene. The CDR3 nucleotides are TGTGCCAGCAGTAAGGACAGGGCTGAAAAACTGTTTTTT. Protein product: CASSKDRAEKLFF.

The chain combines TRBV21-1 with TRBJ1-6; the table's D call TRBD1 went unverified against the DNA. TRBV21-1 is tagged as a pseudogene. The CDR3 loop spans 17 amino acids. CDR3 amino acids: CASSKWADSSYNSPLHF. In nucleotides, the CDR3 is TGTGCCAGCAGCAAGTGGGCAGACAGCTCCTATAATTCACCCCTCCACTTT.